The TCR beta chain under discussion was sequenced for a study of T cell responses to AZD1222 COVID-19 vaccine. The table came from immunoSEQ multiplex PCR; TCRdb's copy has only in-frame clones and leaves some out. The data contain more than 110,000 clones, 88% of them singletons. Overall study results and limits: The donor group comprised mostly white British people and more females; the analysis possibly underestimated clonal diversity.

Trimming removed 6 bases from V and 7 bases from J, with 9 bases in between. Germline CDR1 and CDR2: MDHEN and SYDVKM. There are 11 residues in the CDR3. This clone was observed once. Its antigen is currently unknown. The sequencing here drew on peripheral blood, taken on day 0 of AZD1222 vaccination. The chain combines TRBV28 with TRBJ1-2; D is ambiguous. This receptor was taken from an adult in good health. The CDR3 reads CASSLLLGYTF. The DNA for the CDR3 is TGTGCCAGCAGCCTGCTCCTTGGCTACACCTTC.